What follows are 18 T cell receptor beta chains derived from one specimen sequenced in a study of CD4 T cells in relation to SARS-CoV-2 and coronaviruses. For these TCRs, the target antigens are not known. Unexposed donor CD4+ T cells date from about 2011-2018, before the COVID-19 pandemic. After approximately 10 days of culture, CD4+ T cells were isolated. Sequencing used immunoSEQ multiplex PCR; TCRdb keeps in-frame clones, though not all of them. The top ten clones hold around 19% of a sample with around 25,000 clones, less than 85% of them seen once. Material: CD4+ T cells from PBMCs, cultured in vitro. These TCRs come from a human donor in good health.

The gene calls are TRBV5-1 and TRBJ2-7; D not certain. V shed 0 bases and J shed 3 bases, with 7 bases lying between them. Germline-derived CDR1 and CDR2 are SGHRS and YFSETQ. This CDR3 contains 13 residues. CDR3 protein: CASSLESRYEQYF. The CDR3 DNA reads as TGCGCCAGCAGCTTGGAGTCTCGCTACGAGCAGTACTTC.

The J gene is TRBJ1-1, the V gene TRBV9, with 11 bases that match TRBD1. Looked up from germline, CDR1 is SGDLS and CDR2 is YYNGEE. This CDR3 is built from 18 residues. V shed 3 bases, J shed 3 bases, and the junction held 13 bases outside the gene matches. CDR3 loop: CASSGRRTGGYRDTEAFF. DNA for the CDR3: TGTGCCAGCAGCGGACGCAGGACAGGGGGCTACAGAGACACTGAAGCTTTCTTT.

The chain is built from TRBV5-4 and TRBJ2-1; 13 positions agree with TRBD2. The germline gives CDR1 SGHNT, CDR2 YYREEE (reference sequence). With V trimmed by 4 bases and J by 8 bases, 12 bases remained unmatched. The CDR3 runs to 17 residues. In DNA form, the CDR3 reads TGTGCCAGCAGCCCAGGACTAGCGGGAGCGTCCGTCCATGAGCAGTTCTTC. Protein sequence: CASSPGLAGASVHEQFF.

Points on this clone: Other DNA sequences within the sample encode an identical CDR3. The rearrangement uses TRBV3-1 (or the pseudogene TRBV3-2) and TRBJ1-2; no reliable D call. Germline loops: CDR1 LGHDT, CDR2 YNNKEL (reference sequence). The CDR3 is 12 residues long. With 4 bases removed from V and 7 bases from J, the gap between germline ends came to 10 bases. For the CDR3, the DNA is TGTGCCAGCAGCCCCCCAACGGGTGGCTACACCTTC. Translated, it gives CASSPPTGGYTF.

The V call is TRBV10-2, the J call TRBJ2-6; the D is unclear. The V end lost 2 bases, the J end lost 2 bases, and 4 bases lay between the germline ends. CDR1 and CDR2 from the germline V gene are WSHSY and SAAADI. CDR3 length: 14 residues. The CDR3 nucleotides read TGCGCCAGCAGTGAGACAGCTGGGGCCAACGTCCTGACTTTC. Protein: CASSETAGANVLTF.

The gene calls are TRBV27 and TRBJ2-3, with 13 positions matching TRBD2. The CDR3 spans 19 residues. The V segment lost 3 bases and the J segment 3 bases; nucleotides outside the gene matches: 12. Per the germline V gene, CDR1 is MNHEY and CDR2 is SMNVEV (reference sequence). CDR3 nucleotide sequence: TGTGCCAGCAGTTTGGGAAGGACTAGCGGGAGTTATACGACAGATACGCAGTATTTT. It is translated as CASSLGRTSGSYTTDTQYF.

The CDR3 sequence is CASSPREQETQYF. CDR3 coding DNA: TGTGCCAGTTCGCCTAGAGAACAAGAGACCCAGTACTTC. This chain connects TRBV18 to TRBJ2-5; no firm D call. The CDR3 contains 13 residues. CDR1 is KGHSH, CDR2 LQKENI, per germline. The V end lost 9 bases, the J end lost 2 bases, and 13 bases lay between the germline ends.

This chain connects TRBV29-1 to TRBJ2-1, with 7 bases fitting TRBD2. The CDR3 consists of 14 residues. The ends lost 7 bases at V and 6 bases at J; junction bases unmatched: 12. Per the germline V gene, CDR1 is SQVTM and CDR2 is ANQGSEA. The CDR3 sequence is CSAVRDYEVNEQFF. The CDR3, as DNA: TGCAGCGCTGTCCGGGACTATGAAGTCAATGAGCAGTTCTTC.

This chain uses TRBV10-3 with TRBJ1-3; TRBD1 agrees at 7 bases. V lost 7 bases, J lost 0 bases, and 3 bases stayed unmatched. The CDR3 length is 14 residues. CDR1 and CDR2 (germline): ENHRY, SYGVKD. The CDR3 loop reads CAITTGVSGNTIYF. The CDR3 nucleotides read TGTGCCATCACTACAGGGGTCTCTGGAAACACCATATATTTT.

The chain carries TRBV13 and TRBJ1-4; weak D call: TRBD1 (6 bases). Per germline, CDR1 PRHDT and CDR2 FYEKMQ (reference sequence). V shed 2 bases and J shed 5 bases, with 9 bases lying between them. The CDR3 spans 14 residues. The CDR3 loop reads CASSLRDTNEKLFF. DNA of the CDR3: TGTGCCAGCAGCTTACGGGACACCAATGAAAAACTGTTTTTT.

This chain uses TRBV5-1 with TRBJ1-6; 9 nucleotides line up with TRBD1. V lost 0 bases to trimming and J lost 9 bases; unmatched junction nucleotides: 4. This CDR3 is 15 amino acids long. CDR1 is SGHRS, CDR2 YFSETQ, per germline. Here the CDR3 DNA reads TGCGCCAGCAGCTTGGGGGACAGGGAATTTTCACCCCTCCACTTT. It codes for CASSLGDREFSPLHF.

The genes are TRBV25-1 and TRBJ2-1; 8 positions agree with TRBD2. Trimming at V came to 2 bases and at J to 10 bases, leaving 13 bases not matched to a gene. Germline V lookup: CDR1 MGHDK, CDR2 SYGVNS. The CDR3 covers 16 residues. The CDR3 nucleotides are TGTGCCAGCAGTGAAGGGCGGGGGGACCCCCGGAACGAGCAGTTCTTC. This codes for CASSEGRGDPRNEQFF.

In this sample, this clone turned up once. The rearrangement uses TRBV21-1 and TRBJ2-1; the table's D call, TRBD1, has no DNA check behind it. TRBV21-1 has pseudogene status. This CDR3 has 17 residues. The CDR3 DNA reads TGTGCCAGCAGCCCCCACCCGGCAGGGCCAACCTACAATGAGCAGTTCTTC. This sequence encodes CASSPHPAGPTYNEQFF.

This chain uses TRBV6-2 or TRBV6-3 with TRBJ2-2; maybe TRBD2 (6 bases). V was trimmed by 4 bases and J by 3 bases, leaving 15 bases between them. CDR3 length equals 16 residues. The germline V gene has CDR1 MNHEY and CDR2 SVGEGT. The CDR3 DNA reads TGTGCCAGCAGTTTGGGGGGAGGACTGCACACCGGGGAGCTGTTTTTT. This gives the protein CASSLGGGLHTGELFF.

This clone qualifies as hyperexpanded (1% or more). The V gene is TRBV5-1, the J gene TRBJ1-2; D gene unclear. The CDR3 has 13 residues. Per the germline V gene, CDR1 is SGHRS and CDR2 is YFSETQ. The V end was cut by 0 bases, the J end by 6 bases, with 9 bases between. The CDR3 reads CASSLVGTDGYTF. CDR3 sequence (DNA): TGCGCCAGCAGCTTGGTAGGCACGGATGGCTACACCTTC.

The gene calls are TRBV7-3 and TRBJ1-2; a weak D match, TRBD1 (6 bases). The V gene's germline CDR1 is SGHTA and CDR2 FQGTGA. The CDR3 contains 14 residues. With 4 bases removed from V and 6 bases from J, the gap between germline ends came to 15 bases. The CDR3 DNA reads TGTGCCAGCAGCTCCGGACAGCACGTGGATGGCTACACCTTC. It yields the protein CASSSGQHVDGYTF.

This clone was recorded once. The rearrangement uses TRBV3-1 (or the pseudogene TRBV3-2) and TRBJ2-7, with D hard to call. Trimming removed 0 bases at V and 2 bases at J, with 8 bases between. The CDR3 contains 14 residues. CDR1 LGHDT and CDR2 YNNKEL come from the germline V gene (reference sequence). The CDR3 here is CASSQDARTYEQYF. In DNA form, the CDR3 reads TGTGCCAGCAGCCAAGATGCGAGAACCTACGAGCAGTACTTC.

The rearrangement uses TRBV27 and TRBJ1-5; 9 positions match TRBD1. Trimming took 5 bases from V and 2 from J; bases not matched to a gene: 4. Per germline, CDR1 MNHEY and CDR2 SMNVEV (reference sequence). The CDR3 loop spans 15 amino acids. The CDR3 bases are TGTGCCAGCAGTACGGACAGGGGCGGCAATCAGCCCCAGCATTTT. Protein sequence: CASSTDRGGNQPQHF.